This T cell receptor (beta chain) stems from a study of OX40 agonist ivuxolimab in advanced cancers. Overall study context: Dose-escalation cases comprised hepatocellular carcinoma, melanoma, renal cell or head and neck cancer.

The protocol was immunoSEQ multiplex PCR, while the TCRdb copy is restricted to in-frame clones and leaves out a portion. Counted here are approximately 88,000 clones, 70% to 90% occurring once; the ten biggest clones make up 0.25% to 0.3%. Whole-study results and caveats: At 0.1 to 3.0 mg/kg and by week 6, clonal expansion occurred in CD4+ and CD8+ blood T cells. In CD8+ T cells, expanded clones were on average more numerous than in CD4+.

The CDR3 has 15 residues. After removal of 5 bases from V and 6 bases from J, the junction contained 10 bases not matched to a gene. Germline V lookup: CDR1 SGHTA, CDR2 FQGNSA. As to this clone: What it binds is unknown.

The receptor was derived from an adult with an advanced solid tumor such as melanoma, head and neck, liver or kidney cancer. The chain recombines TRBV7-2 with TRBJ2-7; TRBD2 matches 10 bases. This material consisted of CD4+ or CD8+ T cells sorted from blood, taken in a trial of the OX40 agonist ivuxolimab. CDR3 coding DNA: TGTGCCAGCAGCGGGAAGCGGGGGGGGCTTGGCGAGCAGTACTTC. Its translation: CASSGKRGGLGEQYF. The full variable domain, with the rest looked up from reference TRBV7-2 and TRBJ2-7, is GAGVSQSPSNKVTEKGKDVELRCDPISGHTALYWYRQSLGQGLEFLIYFQGNSAPDKSGLPSDRFSAERTGGSVSTLTIQRTQQEDSAVYLCASSGKRGGLGEQYFGPGTRLTVT.